These T cell receptor beta chains were read from a single sample in a study of tissue T cells after allogeneic stem cell transplantation. Measured with immunoSEQ multiplex PCR; TCRdb has only the in-frame clones, and not every one. The sample includes some 9,400 clones, 56% of them seen just once. Sequencing was performed on tissue from the jejunum, taken at autopsy. These receptors were collected from a female donor older than 55 with lung cancer. Both conserved end residues are part of each CDR3. The order of the fields is V gene, J gene, clone size, D gene, CDR3 DNA, CDR3 protein. A D gene is named only where the DNA matches it firmly. Clone size appears in some rows only: once, few, many, or a class for an expanded clone.

V gene: TRBV6-6
J gene: TRBJ2-3
clone size: few
D gene: -
CDR3 DNA: TGTGCCAGCAGCTCCCATACGAGCACAGATACGCAGTATTTT
CDR3 protein: CASSSHTSTDTQYF

V gene: TRBV5-5
J gene: TRBJ2-1
clone size: few
D gene: TRBD2
CDR3 DNA: TGTGCCAGCAGCTTAGGCCCTAGCGGATACAATGAGCAGTTCTTC
CDR3 protein: CASSLGPSGYNEQFF

V gene: TRBV27
J gene: TRBJ2-1
clone size: medium-sized
D gene: -
CDR3 DNA: TGTGCCAGCAGTCATAAGGGGAGGCGTTTCGACTCCTACAATGAGCAGTTCTTC
CDR3 protein: CASSHKGRRFDSYNEQFF

V gene: TRBV4-3
J gene: TRBJ1-3
clone size: -
D gene: -
CDR3 DNA: TGCGCCAGCAGCCAAGAGCAACGCTCTGGAAACACCATATATTTT
CDR3 protein: CASSQEQRSGNTIYF

V gene: TRBV29-1
J gene: TRBJ2-1
clone size: few
D gene: TRBD2
CDR3 DNA: TGCAGCGTTGAAGGTGGTAGCGGGAGATCTTCCAATGAGCAGTTCTTC
CDR3 protein: CSVEGGSGRSSNEQFF

V gene: TRBV7-2
J gene: TRBJ2-1
clone size: -
D gene: -
CDR3 DNA: TGTGCCAGCAGATCACTTGGGGATGAGCAGTTCTTC
CDR3 protein: CASRSLGDEQFF

V gene: TRBV7-2
J gene: TRBJ2-7
clone size: -
D gene: -
CDR3 DNA: TGTGCCAGCAGCTTAGGGGTGGGCCTGGGGTACGAGCAGTACTTC
CDR3 protein: CASSLGVGLGYEQYF

V gene: TRBV7-3
J gene: TRBJ2-7
clone size: -
D gene: TRBD1
CDR3 DNA: TGTGCCAGCAGCTTAGGGGACAGGGTCAACGAGCAGTACTTC
CDR3 protein: CASSLGDRVNEQYF

V gene: TRBV19
J gene: TRBJ1-6
clone size: -
D gene: -
CDR3 DNA: TGTGCCAGTAGTAAACCCGGGACATGGGGCTCACCCCTCCACTTT
CDR3 protein: CASSKPGTWGSPLHF

V gene: TRBV23-1
J gene: TRBJ1-5
clone size: few
D gene: TRBD1
CDR3 DNA: TGCGCCGAGAAACAGGGGAGGCGTCAGCCCCAGCATTTT
CDR3 protein: CAEKQGRRQPQHF

V gene: TRBV5-1
J gene: TRBJ2-1
clone size: -
D gene: -
CDR3 DNA: TGCGCCAGCAGCGACCTAGCGAAAACAAACAATGAGCAGTTCTTC
CDR3 protein: CASSDLAKTNNEQFF

V gene: TRBV2
J gene: TRBJ1-2
clone size: -
D gene: -
CDR3 DNA: TGTGCCAGCAGTGAAGCGCTTCGGGTTGGCTACACCTTC
CDR3 protein: CASSEALRVGYTF

V gene: TRBV7-9
J gene: TRBJ2-3
clone size: -
D gene: TRBD2
CDR3 DNA: TGTGCCAGCAGCTCCCTGGCGGGGGGATCAGATACGCAGTATTTT
CDR3 protein: CASSSLAGGSDTQYF

V gene: TRBV5-1
J gene: TRBJ1-1
clone size: -
D gene: TRBD1
CDR3 DNA: TGCGCCAGCAGCTTGGGGGACAGTGAGAACACTGAAGCTTTCTTT
CDR3 protein: CASSLGDSENTEAFF